This T cell receptor (beta chain) was documented in a study of shared clonotypes between healthy human individuals (dated by TCRdb to 2018 to 2021). Some background on the complete study: The cohort included three men and a couple of women between 18 and 49 years of age. To estimate repertoire size and how much clonotype sharing occurs between individuals, the study deeply sequenced the blood TCR repertoires of five healthy adults. To increase sequencing depth and limit assay-specific biases, TCR repertoire library preparation and sequencing were carried out by different laboratories using diverse techniques. Each donor's leukapheresis produced roughly between roughly 0.85 and 9.5 billion PBMCs. The paper as a whole reports these results and caveats: Because the study included a small number of donors, the genetic and exposure-history diversity represented was limited. Sampling was limited to blood, and TCR repertoires in tissue likely differ from TCR repertoires in blood. Pairwise subsampling indicated that sequencing depth was expected to affect the degree of clonotype sharing among donors.

Donors were healthy HIV-negative adults with no recently reported acute infections or vaccinations. Only Caucasian adults living in Nashville, Tennessee, USA were represented among the donors. In the unsorted samples, approximately 82 million PBMCs were counted, and genomic DNA was extracted using the QIAamp DNA Blood Mini kit. Blood was obtained by leukapheresis, after which PBMCs were separated by Ficoll-Histopaque density gradient centrifugation and cryopreserved in liquid nitrogen vapor phase. CDR1 and CDR2, looked up from the germline V gene, are MDHEN and SYDVKM. Between the V and J ends, shortened by 6 bases and 0 bases respectively, the junction contains 15 bases. The CDR3 runs 16 amino acids, cysteine and phenylalanine included. Only CDR3 DNA remains: 48 bases, in frame from the first base. Details on this clone: What antigen it recognizes has not been identified. It differs at one base from a far larger clone, so likely a read error. This sample includes further DNA sequences coding for the same CDR3.

Using the deep immunoSEQ assay, multiplex PCR amplified TCR CDR3 regions from genomic DNA. Extracted genomic DNA from each cell subset was distributed evenly across all wells of several immunoSEQ 96-well plates, and each plate was treated as a replicate. For unsorted PBMC, each replicate PCR was loaded with roughly 330 ng genomic DNA, equivalent to 30,000 or so T cell genomes. Genomic DNA from unsorted PBMC was sequenced over ten immunoSEQ deep assay plates. Purified libraries were quantified with a Qubit 3.0 fluorometer, sized on a Bioanalyzer 2100, and re-quantified with the KAPA Library Quantification kit. Every immunoSEQ 96-well plate was sequenced on a dedicated single-read 150-cycle Illumina NextSeq 550 flow cell. Per the source publication's procedure: Because the immunoSEQ output included only junctional sequences and no quality scores, the filtering could not be the same as the filtering used for full-length reads. To assign V/J genes and CDR3, sequences were annotated using PyIR, a Python wrapper for IgBLAST v1.9, with IMGT germline references. Reads with weak V/J assignments (E-value above 1e-6), missing CDR3, stop codons, out-of-frame junctions, or ambiguous translated residues were removed. V3J clonotypes were defined as sequences sharing the same inferred V gene, J gene, and CDR3 amino acid sequence. Percentage overlap between repertoires was computed as shared unique clonotypes divided by the size of the smaller repertoire. Repertoire richness was assessed with RTK rarefaction, the Chao1 estimator, and Recon v2.1 estimates of unobserved clonotypes. TCRdb retrieved this table from immuneACCESS and kept in-frame rearrangements only. Not all clones are present; in checked studies, unresolved V genes account for under half, and no reason is known for the remainder. The V and J calls and clone size come from that table; D and trimming were worked out from the DNA. The table for this sample lists hundreds of thousands of clones; approximately 71% of them were counted only once. The ten largest make up around 12% of the sample.

Sequencing used PBMCs. The TCR originated in a woman aged 40 to 55 in good health. Some clones in this sample may be carry-over from other donors' samples. The chain uses TRBV28 and TRBJ2-4, with no D gene named confidently. The CDR3 sequence is CASSPLLLVAKNIQYF. The DNA is TGTGCCAGCAGCCCTCTACTCCTGGTAGCCAAAAACATTCAGTACTTC.